A selection of T cell receptor beta chains follows, all from one sample in a study of T cell changes during pregnancy in multiple sclerosis. Profiled with immunoSEQ multiplex PCR; TCRdb holds only in-frame clones, not every one. This table has roughly 120,000 clones, 92% appearing once. This material consisted of peripheral blood, taken in the third trimester of pregnancy. These receptors were taken from a female donor with multiple sclerosis, enrolled in a pregnancy study. Each CDR3 is given with its conserved first and last residue. Each record gives: clone size, V gene, D gene, J gene, CDR3 length, CDR3 protein, CDR3 DNA. A D gene is named only where the DNA matches it firmly. Size is omitted from some rows. Given values are once, few, many or a class for expanded clones.

.	TRBV10-2	.	TRBJ1-1	13	CASSSGRNTEAFF	TGCGCCAGCTCGTCAGGGCGGAACACTGAAGCTTTCTTT
.	TRBV10-2	.	TRBJ1-5	14	CASSDRAFNQPQHF	TGCGCCAGCAGTGACAGGGCCTTCAATCAGCCCCAGCATTTT
few	TRBV6-6	.	TRBJ1-5	12	CASSRANQPQHF	TGTGCCAGCAGCAGGGCCAATCAGCCCCAGCATTTT
.	TRBV6-5	.	TRBJ2-7	16	CASSYSSRLVSYEQYF	TGTGCCAGCAGTTACTCGAGCCGACTAGTATCCTACGAGCAGTACTTC
.	TRBV28	TRBD1	TRBJ1-5	15	CASITTGGGNQPQHF	TGTGCCAGCATTACGACAGGGGGCGGCAATCAGCCCCAGCATTTT
.	TRBV27	.	TRBJ2-7	14	CASSFYLDSYEQYF	TGTGCCAGCAGTTTCTATCTGGACAGTTACGAGCAGTACTTC
.	TRBV4-2	.	TRBJ2-1	20	CASSQDLGKIMAGANNEQFF	TGTGCCAGCAGCCAAGATCTGGGGAAGATCATGGCGGGGGCGAACAATGAGCAGTTCTTC
.	TRBV6-6	.	TRBJ2-7	16	CASSYGLTQGSYEQYF	TGTGCCAGCAGTTACGGGTTGACGCAGGGGTCCTACGAGCAGTACTTC
.	TRBV12-5	TRBD1	TRBJ2-5	13	CASGRGTEETQYF	TGTGCTAGTGGCCGAGGGACAGAAGAGACCCAGTACTTC
few	TRBV6-5	TRBD1	TRBJ1-6	13	CASSYRGHSPLHF	TGTGCCAGCAGTTACAGGGGGCATTCACCCCTCCACTTT
.	TRBV29-1	.	TRBJ2-2	16	CSVEDDAGLSTGELFF	TGCAGCGTTGAAGATGACGCGGGTTTAAGCACCGGGGAGCTGTTTTTT
.	TRBV18	.	TRBJ1-1	14	CASSPLDMNTEAFF	TGTGCCAGCTCACCACTGGACATGAACACTGAAGCTTTCTTT
.	TRBV7-9	TRBD1	TRBJ2-7	16	CASSHLRDRGFYEQYF	TGTGCCAGCAGCCATCTCCGGGACAGGGGATTCTACGAGCAGTACTTC
.	TRBV6-5	.	TRBJ1-4	13	CASGREGGEKLFF	TGTGCCAGCGGTCGGGAGGGAGGTGAAAAACTGTTTTTT